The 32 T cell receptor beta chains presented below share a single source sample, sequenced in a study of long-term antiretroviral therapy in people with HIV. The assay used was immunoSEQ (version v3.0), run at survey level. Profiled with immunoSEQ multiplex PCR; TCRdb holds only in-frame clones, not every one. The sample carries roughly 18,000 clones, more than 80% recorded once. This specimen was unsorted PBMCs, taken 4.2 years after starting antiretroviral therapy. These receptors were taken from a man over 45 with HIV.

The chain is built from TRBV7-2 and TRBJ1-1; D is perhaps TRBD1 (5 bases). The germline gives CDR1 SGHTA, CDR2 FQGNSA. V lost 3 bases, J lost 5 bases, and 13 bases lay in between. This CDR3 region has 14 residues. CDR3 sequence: CASSLGVSWTEAFF. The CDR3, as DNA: TGTGCCAGCAGCTTGGGGGTGAGTTGGACTGAAGCTTTCTTT.

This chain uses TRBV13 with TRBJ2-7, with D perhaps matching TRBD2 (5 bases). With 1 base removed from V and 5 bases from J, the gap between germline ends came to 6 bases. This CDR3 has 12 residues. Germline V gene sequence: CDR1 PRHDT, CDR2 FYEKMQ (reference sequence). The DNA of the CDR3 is TGTGCCAGCAGCTTAGTCGGGGACGAGCAGTACTTC. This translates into CASSLVGDEQYF.

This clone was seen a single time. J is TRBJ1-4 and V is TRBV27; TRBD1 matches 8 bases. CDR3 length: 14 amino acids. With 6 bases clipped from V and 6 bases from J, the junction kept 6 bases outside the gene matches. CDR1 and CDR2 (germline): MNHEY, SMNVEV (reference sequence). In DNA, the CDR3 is TGTGCCAGCAGCGCGGACAGGGTTGATGAAAAACTGTTTTTT. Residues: CASSADRVDEKLFF.

CDR3 sequence: CSVVVGGNWGPDTQYF. CDR3 in DNA: TGCAGCGTTGTAGTAGGCGGGAACTGGGGGCCAGATACGCAGTATTTT. The rearrangement links TRBV29-1 to TRBJ2-3, with D perhaps assigned TRBD1 or TRBD2 (6 bases each). V dropped 4 bases and J dropped 4 bases, with 21 bases sitting between them. The CDR3 loop spans 16 amino acids. CDR1 and CDR2 from the germline V gene are SQVTM and ANQGSEA.

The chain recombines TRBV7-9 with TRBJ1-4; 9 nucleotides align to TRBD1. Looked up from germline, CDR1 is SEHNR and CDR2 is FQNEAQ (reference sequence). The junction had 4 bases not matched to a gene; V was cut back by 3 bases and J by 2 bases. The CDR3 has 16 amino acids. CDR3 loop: CASSLGGQGTNEKLFF. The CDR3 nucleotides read TGTGCCAGCAGCTTGGGCGGACAGGGGACTAATGAAAAACTGTTTTTT.

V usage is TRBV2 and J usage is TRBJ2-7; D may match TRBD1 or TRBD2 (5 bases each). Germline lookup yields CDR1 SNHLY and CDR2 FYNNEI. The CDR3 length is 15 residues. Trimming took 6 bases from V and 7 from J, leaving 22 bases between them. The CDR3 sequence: CASRRAGTGAGEQYF. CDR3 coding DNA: TGTGCCAGCAGGCGGGCCGGGACCGGGGCAGGGGAGCAGTACTTC.

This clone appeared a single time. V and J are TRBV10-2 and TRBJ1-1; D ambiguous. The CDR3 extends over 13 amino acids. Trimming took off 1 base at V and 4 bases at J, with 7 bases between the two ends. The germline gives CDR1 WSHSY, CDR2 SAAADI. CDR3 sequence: CASSELRGTEAFF. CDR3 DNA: TGCGCCAGCAGTGAGTTGCGCGGCACTGAAGCTTTCTTT.

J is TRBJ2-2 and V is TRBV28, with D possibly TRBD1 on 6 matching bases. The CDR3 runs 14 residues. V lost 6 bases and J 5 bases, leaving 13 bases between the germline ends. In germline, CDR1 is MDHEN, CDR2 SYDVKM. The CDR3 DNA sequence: TGTGCCAGCAGCATAACCAGGGGAACCGGGGAGCTGTTTTTT. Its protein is CASSITRGTGELFF.

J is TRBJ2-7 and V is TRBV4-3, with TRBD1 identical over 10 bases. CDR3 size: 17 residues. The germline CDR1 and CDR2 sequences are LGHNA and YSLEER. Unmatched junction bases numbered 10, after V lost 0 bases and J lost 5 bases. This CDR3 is CASSQDRSGQGLDEQYF. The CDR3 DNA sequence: TGCGCCAGCAGCCAAGACAGATCGGGACAGGGGCTAGACGAGCAGTACTTC.

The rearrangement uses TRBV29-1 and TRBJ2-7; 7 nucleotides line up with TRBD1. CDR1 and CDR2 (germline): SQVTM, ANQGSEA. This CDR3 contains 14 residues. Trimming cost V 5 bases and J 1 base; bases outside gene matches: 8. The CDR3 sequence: CSVFTGTASYEQYF. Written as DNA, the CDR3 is TGCAGCGTTTTCACTGGGACAGCTTCCTACGAGCAGTACTTC.

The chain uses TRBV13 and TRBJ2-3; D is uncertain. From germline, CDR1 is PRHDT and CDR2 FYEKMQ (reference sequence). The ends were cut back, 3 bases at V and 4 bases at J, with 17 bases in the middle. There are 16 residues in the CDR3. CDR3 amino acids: CASSFSSTWRSDTQYF. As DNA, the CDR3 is TGTGCCAGCAGCTTCTCTTCAACTTGGCGGTCAGATACGCAGTATTTT. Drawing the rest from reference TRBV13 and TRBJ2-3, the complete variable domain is AAGVIQSPRHLIKEKRETATLKCYPIPRHDTVYWYQQGPGQDPQFLISFYEKMQSDKGSIPDRFSAQQFSDYHSELNMSSLELGDSALYFCASSFSSTWRSDTQYFGPGTRLTVL.

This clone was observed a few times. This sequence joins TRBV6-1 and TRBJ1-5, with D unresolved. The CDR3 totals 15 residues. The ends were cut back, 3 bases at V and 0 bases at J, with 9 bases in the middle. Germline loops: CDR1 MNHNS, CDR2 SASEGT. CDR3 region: CASSDASGSNQPQHF. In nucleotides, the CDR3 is TGTGCCAGCAGTGACGCGTCGGGTAGCAATCAGCCCCAGCATTTT.

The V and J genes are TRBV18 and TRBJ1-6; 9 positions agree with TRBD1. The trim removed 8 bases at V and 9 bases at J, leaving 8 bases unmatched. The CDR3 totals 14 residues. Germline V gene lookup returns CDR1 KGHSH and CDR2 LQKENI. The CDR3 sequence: CASRSGQGVSPLHF. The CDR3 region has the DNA TGTGCCAGCCGGTCGGGACAGGGAGTTTCACCCCTCCACTTT.

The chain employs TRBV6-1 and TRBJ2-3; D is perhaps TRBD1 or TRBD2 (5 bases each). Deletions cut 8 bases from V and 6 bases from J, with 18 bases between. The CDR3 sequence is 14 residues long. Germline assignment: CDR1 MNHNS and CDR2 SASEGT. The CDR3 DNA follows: TGTGCCAGCCCCCCCGGGCGATGGGGGGATACGCAGTATTTT. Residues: CASPPGRWGDTQYF.

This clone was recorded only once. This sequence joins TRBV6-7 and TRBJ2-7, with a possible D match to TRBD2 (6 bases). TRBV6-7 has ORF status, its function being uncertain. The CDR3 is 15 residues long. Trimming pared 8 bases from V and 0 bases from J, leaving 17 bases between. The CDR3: CASPGVARSSYEQYF. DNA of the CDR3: TGTGCCAGCCCGGGGGTAGCGAGAAGCTCCTACGAGCAGTACTTC.

CDR3 in amino acids: CASNPRGNEQFF. The CDR3 DNA is TGTGCCAGCAACCCCCGGGGGAATGAGCAGTTCTTC. The V and J genes are TRBV7-9 and TRBJ2-1, with D possibly matching TRBD2 (6 bases). Trimming stripped 7 bases from V and 7 bases from J, with 11 bases between. The CDR3 contains 12 residues. Germline assignment: CDR1 SEHNR and CDR2 FQNEAQ (reference sequence).

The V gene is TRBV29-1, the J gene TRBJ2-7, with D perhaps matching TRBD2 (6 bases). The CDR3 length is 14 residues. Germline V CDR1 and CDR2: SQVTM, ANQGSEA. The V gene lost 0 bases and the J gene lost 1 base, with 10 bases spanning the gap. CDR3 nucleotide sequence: TGCAGCGTTGAAGAGCGGGGATCGTCCTACGAGCAGTACTTC. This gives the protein CSVEERGSSYEQYF.

This CDR3 reads CASSPLATGTGNTIYF. CDR3 in DNA: TGTGCCAGCTCACCACTCGCGACAGGGACTGGAAACACCATATATTTT. The chain uses TRBV18 and TRBJ1-3; the match to TRBD1 covers 7 bases. CDR1 KGHSH and CDR2 LQKENI come from the germline V gene. V shed 1 base, J shed 2 bases, and the junction held 5 bases outside the gene matches. The CDR3 consists of 16 residues.

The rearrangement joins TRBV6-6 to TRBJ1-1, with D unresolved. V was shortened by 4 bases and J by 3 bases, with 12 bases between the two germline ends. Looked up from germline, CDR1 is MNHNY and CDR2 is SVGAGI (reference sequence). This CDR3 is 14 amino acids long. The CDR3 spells CASSFRQRDTEAFF. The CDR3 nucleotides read TGTGCCAGCAGTTTTCGTCAGAGGGACACTGAAGCTTTCTTT.

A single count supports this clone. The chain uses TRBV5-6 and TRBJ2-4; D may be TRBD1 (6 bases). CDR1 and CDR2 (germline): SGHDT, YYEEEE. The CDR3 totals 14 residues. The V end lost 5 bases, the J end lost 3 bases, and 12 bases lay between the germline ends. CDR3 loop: CASSYRVGKNIQYF. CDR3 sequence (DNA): TGTGCCAGCAGTTACAGGGTTGGCAAAAACATTCAGTACTTC.

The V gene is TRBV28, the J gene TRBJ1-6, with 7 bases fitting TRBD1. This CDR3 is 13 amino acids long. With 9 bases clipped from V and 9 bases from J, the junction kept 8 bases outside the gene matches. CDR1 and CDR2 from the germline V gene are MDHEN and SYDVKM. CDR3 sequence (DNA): TGTGCCAGTACACAGGGGCAGGTTTCACCCCTCCACTTT. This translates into CASTQGQVSPLHF.

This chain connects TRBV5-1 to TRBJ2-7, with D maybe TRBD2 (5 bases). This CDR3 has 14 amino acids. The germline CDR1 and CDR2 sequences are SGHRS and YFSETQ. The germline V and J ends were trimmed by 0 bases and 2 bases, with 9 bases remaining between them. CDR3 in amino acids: CASSLGGLAYEQYF. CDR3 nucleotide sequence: TGCGCCAGCAGCTTGGGAGGGCTCGCCTACGAGCAGTACTTC.

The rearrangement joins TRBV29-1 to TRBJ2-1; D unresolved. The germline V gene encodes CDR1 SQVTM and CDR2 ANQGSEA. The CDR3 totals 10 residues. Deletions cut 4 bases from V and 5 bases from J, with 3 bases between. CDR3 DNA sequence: TGCAGCGTTGGGGACAATGAGCAGTTCTTC. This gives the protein CSVGDNEQFF.

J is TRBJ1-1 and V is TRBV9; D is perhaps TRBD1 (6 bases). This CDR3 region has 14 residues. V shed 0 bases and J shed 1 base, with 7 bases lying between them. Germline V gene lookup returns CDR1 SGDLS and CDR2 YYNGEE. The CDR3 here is CASSVEDRNTEAFF. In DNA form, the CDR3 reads TGTGCCAGCAGCGTAGAGGACAGGAACACTGAAGCTTTCTTT.

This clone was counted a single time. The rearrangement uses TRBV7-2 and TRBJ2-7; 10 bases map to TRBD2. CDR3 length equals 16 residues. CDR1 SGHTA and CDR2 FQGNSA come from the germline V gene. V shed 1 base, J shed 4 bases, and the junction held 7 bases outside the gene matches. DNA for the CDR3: TGTGCCAGCAGCTTAGGTCCTAGCGGGGGCCTTTACGAGCAGTACTTC. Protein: CASSLGPSGGLYEQYF.

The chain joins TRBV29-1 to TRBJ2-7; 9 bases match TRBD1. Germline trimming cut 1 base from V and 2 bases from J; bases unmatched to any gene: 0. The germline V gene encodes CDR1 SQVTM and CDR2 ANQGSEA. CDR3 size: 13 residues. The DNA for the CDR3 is TGCAGCGTTGAAGGGACAGGGGCCTACGAGCAGTACTTC. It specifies CSVEGTGAYEQYF.

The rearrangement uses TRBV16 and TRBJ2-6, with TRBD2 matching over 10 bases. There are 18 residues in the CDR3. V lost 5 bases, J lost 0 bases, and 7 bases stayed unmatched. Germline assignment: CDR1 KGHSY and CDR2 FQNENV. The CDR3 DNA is TGTGCCAGCAGCGAAACTAGCGGGGCCTTCTCTGGGGCCAACGTCCTGACTTTC. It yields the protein CASSETSGAFSGANVLTF.

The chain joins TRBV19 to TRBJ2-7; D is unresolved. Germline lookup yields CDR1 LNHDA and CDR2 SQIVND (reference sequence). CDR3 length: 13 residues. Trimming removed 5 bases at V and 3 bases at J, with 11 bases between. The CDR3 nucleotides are TGTGCCAGTAGTCCGGAATCCTACTACGAGCAGTACTTC. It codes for CASSPESYYEQYF.

CDR3 residues: CASSTTANEQFF. In DNA form, the CDR3 reads TGTGCCAGCAGCACCACCGCGAATGAGCAGTTCTTC. The chain couples TRBV7-2 to TRBJ2-1; D remains ambiguous. Germline V gene sequence: CDR1 SGHTA, CDR2 FQGNSA. Trimming pared 5 bases from V and 7 bases from J, leaving 9 bases between. The CDR3 is made up of 12 amino acids.

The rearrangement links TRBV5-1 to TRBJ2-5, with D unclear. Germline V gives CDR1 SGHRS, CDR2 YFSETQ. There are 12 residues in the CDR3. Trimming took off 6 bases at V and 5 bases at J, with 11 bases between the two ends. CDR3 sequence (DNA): TGCGCCAGCAACCGAGATGAGGAGACCCAGTACTTC. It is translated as CASNRDEETQYF.

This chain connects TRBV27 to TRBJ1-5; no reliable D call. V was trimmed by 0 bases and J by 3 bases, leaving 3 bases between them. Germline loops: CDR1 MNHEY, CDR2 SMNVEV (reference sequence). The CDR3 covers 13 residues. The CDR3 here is CASSLSPNQPQHF. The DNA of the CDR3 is TGTGCCAGCAGTTTATCCCCCAATCAGCCCCAGCATTTT.

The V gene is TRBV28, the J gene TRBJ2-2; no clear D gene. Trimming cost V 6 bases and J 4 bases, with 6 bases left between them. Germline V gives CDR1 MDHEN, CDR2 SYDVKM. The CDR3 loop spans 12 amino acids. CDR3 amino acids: CASSPRTGELFF. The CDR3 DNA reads TGTGCCAGCAGCCCCCGCACCGGGGAGCTGTTTTTT.